This T cell receptor (beta chain) was sequenced during a study of blood T cell repertoires in COVID-19. Study-wide background: T cells, B-cell-depleted T cells, or PBMCs supplied cDNA or gDNA.

Grouping used clinical history reported by participants in a survey and questionnaire. Assay: immunoSEQ multiplex PCR; the TCRdb copy retains only in-frame clones and omits some. The sample contains under 350,000 clones, about 86% of which appear only once. The CDR3 sequence is 16 residues long. Germline V lookup: CDR1 SGHTA, CDR2 FQGNSA. Trimming cost V 6 bases and J 3 bases, with 21 bases left between them. The rearrangement uses TRBV7-2 and TRBJ2-7, with a tentative D call TRBD2 (7 bases). The sequence was collected from a woman aged 40-49 years with acute COVID-19. Sequenced sample: PBMCs or T cells enriched from blood (not recorded which). CDR3 in amino acids: CASSPPGGRRDYEQYF. CDR3 coding DNA: TGTGCCAGCAGTCCTCCCGGGGGGCGCCGAGACTACGAGCAGTACTTC. Together with reference TRBV7-2 and TRBJ2-7, the CDR3 gives the full variable domain: GAGVSQSPSNKVTEKGKDVELRCDPISGHTALYWYRQSLGQGLEFLIYFQGNSAPDKSGLPSDRFSAERTGGSVSTLTIQRTQQEDSAVYLCASSPPGGRRDYEQYFGPGTRLTVT.